The rows below give T cell receptor beta chains drawn from one sample of a study of tumor-infiltrating lymphocytes in primary liver carcinoma. TCRdb passed the multiplex PCR reads through MiXCR, listing each CDR3 protein once. The sample carries fewer than 75,000 distinct CDR3 sequences, roughly two thirds recorded once. The sequencing input was liver tumor tissue from sampling region 4. Source of these receptors: a man between 40 and 49 years old with primary liver carcinoma and hepatitis B virus infection. Both conserved end residues are part of each CDR3.

V,CDR3
TRBV5-6,CASSMGKVTSTETFF
TRBV5-6,CASSPEPGELFF
TRBV6-2/TRBV6-3,CASSYPYSYEQYF
TRBV7-9,CASSVQGTNYGYTF
TRBV7-9,CASSRHGQPQHF
TRBV28,CASSRQGPEAFF
TRBV5-1,CASSLEGETQYF
TRBV7-9,CASSPKGIQYF
TRBV6-6,CVSSGTEGAYSNQPQHF
TRBV28,CVSSLGGHVSYEQYF
TRBV6-2/TRBV6-3,CVSSYTAGDLNELFF
TRBV5-5,CASSSYGSVQETQYF
TRBV6-6,CASGEGHRSYNEQFF
TRBV5-5,CTSGIRDNEQFF
TRBV11-2,CASGYPGTSGSNEQFF
TRBV11-2,CASSLATGTEAFF
TRBV6-1,CASRVVVLGSYEQYF
TRBV29-1,CSVGTSTANTGGLFF
TRBV4-2,CASSQVTGLQETQYF
TRBV4-2,CTSSQEVRRADAQYF
TRBV28,CVISLWAGMETQYF
TRBV4-2,CTSSQGGETQYF
TRBV28,CASSQLAGVKTQYF
TRBV12-3/TRBV12-4,CASPGARELFF
TRBV2,CASSFSGELFF
TRBV4-1,CASNQGPSSHNEQFF
TRBV7-9,CASSPSSDGTEVSF
TRBV4-1,CASSPLGNNNDEQFF
TRBV6-2/TRBV6-3,CVCSLDATYEQYF
TRBV10-3,CAISLGLAGVTGEQFF
TRBV12-3/TRBV12-4,CASSTRGTDTQYF
TRBV5-5,CASRPGQCSYNEHFF
TRBV14,CASSQGRSWGEQYF
TRBV11-2,CASSLYRTARRHRGAVF
TRBV4-3,CASSQDEESGDRYMQYF
TRBV10-2,CASSEGSEYEQYF
TRBV30,CAWSGGLQTQYF
TRBV6-6,CASSYSTSVITKNIQYF
TRBV12-3/TRBV12-4,CANSFYSETQYF
TRBV10-2,CANQREGRSDTQYF
TRBV11-2,CASSLARLALGERETQYF
TRBV11-2,CARRLGPGGVPEQFF
TRBV28,CASGPYNNQPQHF
TRBV7-9,CGSEDGSYEQYF
TRBV29-1,CNVRAGGFNQPQHF
TRBV6-1,CASNGGPAGRNEQFF
TRBV5-1,CASNSIGLAGAVNNEQFF
TRBV6-5,CASSPGTGGRGNQPQHF
TRBV7-9,CAISPWTSAGSYEQYF
TRBV5-1,CVSSAGHSGANVLTF
TRBV4-2,CASSQSSGRDRKAQYF
TRBV29-1,CSVKRRGRGGELFF
TRBV14,CASSQVGLAGNHEQFF
TRBV10-3,CAITKRLGLAGGFSYEQYF